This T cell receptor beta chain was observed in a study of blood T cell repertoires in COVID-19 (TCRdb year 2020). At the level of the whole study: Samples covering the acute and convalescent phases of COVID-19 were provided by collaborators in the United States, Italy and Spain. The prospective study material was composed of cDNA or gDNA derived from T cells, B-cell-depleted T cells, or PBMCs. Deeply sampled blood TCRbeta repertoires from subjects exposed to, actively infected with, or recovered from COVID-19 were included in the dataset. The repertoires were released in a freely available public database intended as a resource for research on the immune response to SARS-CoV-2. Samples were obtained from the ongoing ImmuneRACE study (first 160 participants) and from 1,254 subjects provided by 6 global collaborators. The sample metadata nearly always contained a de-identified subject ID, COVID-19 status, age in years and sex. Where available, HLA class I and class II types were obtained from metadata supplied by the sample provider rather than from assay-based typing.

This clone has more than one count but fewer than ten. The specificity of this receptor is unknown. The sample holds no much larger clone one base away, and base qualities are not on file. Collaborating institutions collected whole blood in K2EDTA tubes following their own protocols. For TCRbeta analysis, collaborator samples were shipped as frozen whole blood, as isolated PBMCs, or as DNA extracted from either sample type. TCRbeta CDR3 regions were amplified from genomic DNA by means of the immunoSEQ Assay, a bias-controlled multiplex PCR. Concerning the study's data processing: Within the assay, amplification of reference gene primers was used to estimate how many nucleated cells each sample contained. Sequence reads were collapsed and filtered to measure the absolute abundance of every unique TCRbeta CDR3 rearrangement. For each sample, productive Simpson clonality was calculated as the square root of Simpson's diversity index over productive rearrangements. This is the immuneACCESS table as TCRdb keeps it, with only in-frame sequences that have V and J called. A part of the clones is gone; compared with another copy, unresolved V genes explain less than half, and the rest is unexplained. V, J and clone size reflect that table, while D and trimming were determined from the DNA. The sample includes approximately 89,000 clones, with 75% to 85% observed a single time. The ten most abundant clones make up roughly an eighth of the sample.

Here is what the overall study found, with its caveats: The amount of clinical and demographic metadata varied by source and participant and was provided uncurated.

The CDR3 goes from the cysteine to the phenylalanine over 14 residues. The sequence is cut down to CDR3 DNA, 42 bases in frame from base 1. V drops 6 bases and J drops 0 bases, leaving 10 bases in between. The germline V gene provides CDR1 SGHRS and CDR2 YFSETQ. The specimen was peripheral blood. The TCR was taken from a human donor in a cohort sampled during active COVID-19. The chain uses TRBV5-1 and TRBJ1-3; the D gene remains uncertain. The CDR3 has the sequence CASKAVFSGNTIYF. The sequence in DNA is TGCGCCAGCAAAGCGGTATTCTCTGGAAACACCATATATTTT. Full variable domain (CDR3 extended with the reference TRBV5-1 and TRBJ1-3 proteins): KAGVTQTPRYLIKTRGQQVTLSCSPISGHRSVSWYQQTPGQGLQFLFEYFSETQRNKGNFPGRFSGRQFSNSRSEMNVSTLELGDSALYLCASKAVFSGNTIYFGEGSWLTVV.